Described below is a single T cell receptor beta chain sequence and its context. Its antigen is still unknown. The genomic DNA of each subset was split evenly across several immunoSEQ plates. Profiling relied on immunoSEQ multiplex PCR, and the TCRdb table lists in-frame clones only, not all of them. The sample lists over 2 million clones; 95% were seen once. The data are from a study of shared clonotypes between healthy human individuals. Study information: Each donor's CD4 naive and CD4 memory cells filled three plates apiece, CD8 naive two, and CD8 memory one. Study observations and caveats: Clonotypes which were not shared had lower generation probabilities than clonotypes that all four donors shared. Naive subsets generally had larger estimated richness than memory subsets.

This receptor was identified in a man aged 18 to 35 in good health. The specimen was naive CD4+ T cells sorted from blood. The subset here: CD45RA+ positively selected.

In DNA form, the CDR3 reads TGTGCCATCAGACCGGGACTAGCGGGAAATGAGCAGTTCTTC. Protein: CAIRPGLAGNEQFF. This chain connects TRBV10-3 to TRBJ2-1; 13 nucleotides agree with TRBD2. CDR1 is ENHRY and CDR2 is SYGVKD in the germline V gene. The length of the CDR3 is 14 residues. With V trimmed by 6 bases and J by 7 bases, 3 bases remained unmatched.